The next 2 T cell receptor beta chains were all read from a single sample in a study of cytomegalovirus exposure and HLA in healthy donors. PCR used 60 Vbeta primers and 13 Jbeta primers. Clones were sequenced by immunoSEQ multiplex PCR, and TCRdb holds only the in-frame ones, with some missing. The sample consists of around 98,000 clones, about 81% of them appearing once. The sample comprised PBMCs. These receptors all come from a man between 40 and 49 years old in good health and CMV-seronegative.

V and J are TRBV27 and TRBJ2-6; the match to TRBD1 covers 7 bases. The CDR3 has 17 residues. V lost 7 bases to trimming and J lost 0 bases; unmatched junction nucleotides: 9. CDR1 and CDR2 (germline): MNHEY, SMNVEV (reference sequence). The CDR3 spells CASNPGTDFSGANVLTF. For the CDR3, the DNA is TGTGCCAGCAACCCCGGGACAGATTTCTCTGGGGCCAACGTCCTGACTTTC.

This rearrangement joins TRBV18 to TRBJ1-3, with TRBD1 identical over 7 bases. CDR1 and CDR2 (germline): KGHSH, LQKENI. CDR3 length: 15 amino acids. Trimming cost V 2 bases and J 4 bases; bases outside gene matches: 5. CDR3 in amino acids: CASSPEQGNGNTIYF. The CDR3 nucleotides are TGTGCCAGCTCACCAGAACAGGGGAACGGAAACACCATATATTTT.